The 4 T cell receptor beta chains listed next were all sequenced from one sample in a study of T cell changes during pregnancy in multiple sclerosis. Clones were read by immunoSEQ multiplex PCR, and TCRdb kept only the in-frame ones, dropping some. The sample has 35,000 to 55,000 clones; 88% are singletons. The specimen was CD8+ T cells from peripheral blood mononuclear cells, collected after pregnancy. Receptors were obtained from a female donor in good health, enrolled as a control in a pregnancy study.

The rearrangement uses TRBV11-2 and TRBJ1-1; D gene uncertain. V was clipped by 3 bases and J by 1 base, with 9 bases between them. Germline values: CDR1 SGHAT, CDR2 FQNNGV. The CDR3 has 14 amino acids. In DNA form, the CDR3 reads TGTGCCAGCAGCTTTACAGCTCCGAACACTGAAGCTTTCTTT. Protein sequence: CASSFTAPNTEAFF.

J is TRBJ2-5 and V is TRBV7-9, with 8 bases aligning to TRBD1. This CDR3 is built from 15 residues. Per germline, CDR1 SEHNR and CDR2 FQNEAQ (reference sequence). The trim removed 2 bases at V and 7 bases at J, leaving 9 bases unmatched. The CDR3 spells CASSLSGQGIGTQYF. For the CDR3, the DNA is TGTGCCAGCAGCTTATCCGGACAGGGCATCGGGACCCAGTACTTC.

This sequence joins TRBV4-1 and TRBJ2-1; 9 nucleotides match TRBD1. CDR3 length: 14 residues. The junction had 6 bases not matched to a gene; V was cut back by 3 bases and J by 9 bases. Germline V lookup: CDR1 MGHRA, CDR2 YSYEKL. CDR3 in amino acids: CASSHLGTGSEQFF. CDR3 nucleotide sequence: TGCGCCAGCAGCCACCTCGGGACAGGGAGTGAGCAGTTCTTC.

The chain has TRBV7-2 and TRBJ2-4; possibly TRBD2 for D (7 bases). This CDR3 has 13 amino acids. The V end was cut by 5 bases, the J end by 8 bases, with 13 bases between. Germline V gives CDR1 SGHTA, CDR2 FQGNSA. CDR3 protein: CASSAGGPDIQYF. In DNA form, the CDR3 reads TGTGCCAGCAGCGCCGGGGGGCCAGACATTCAGTACTTC.